This TCR beta chain appears in the sequencing data of a study of cytomegalovirus exposure and HLA in healthy donors (dated by TCRdb to about 2017). Regarding the research as a whole: According to an earlier analysis of a few hundred of the donors, about 179 million T cells yielded 117 million unique TCR beta sequences and approximately 300 Gb of sequence data. An early release that covered about 600 HLA-typed donors contained approximately 290 gigabases of sequencing data and tens of millions of unique TCR sequences. The genetic ancestry cluster associated with self-reported Caucasian donors included 80% to 90% of the roughly 380 genotyped donors. The aim of the study was to test whether cataloging public T cell receptors could identify signatures of past pathogen exposure. Using immunosequencing, the study profiled T cell repertoires from approximately 700 subjects and related those repertoires to cytomegalovirus serostatus. Besides the first cohort of 666 subjects, a separate validation cohort made up of some 110 different subjects was used. High-throughput TCR immunosequencing, statistical association of individual TCRs with disease status, and machine learning were combined to predict cytomegalovirus infection status. A later analysis re-examined previously published TCR beta repertoires from more than 600 donors and added high-resolution HLA genotyping to investigate patterns of TCR occurrence. Rather than using new phenotypic data, the later analysis identified candidate immune exposures from TCR beta sequences and from how often those sequences occurred across donors. In an earlier analysis of about 590 of the donors, high-throughput TCR beta sequencing was used to judge whether each TCR beta V gene segment behaved as functional or pseudogenic. Donor age, sex, ethnicity and CMV serostatus were collected together with the repertoire data. In a later genetic analysis, genome-wide SNP genotypes for about 65% of the roughly 670 donors were used, and that subset was treated as a discovery cohort. Every repertoire in the discovery cohort had been generated on one and the same sequencing platform. Class I and class II HLA loci were covered by the typing at four-digit resolution. Typing coverage varied by locus: about 620-630 donors for A, B, C, DRB1 and DQB1; approximately 500 for DQA1; over 600 for DPA1; roughly 450 for DPB1. Four or five DR-DQ haplotypes were handled as single units for association and clustering, since linkage in the cohort was strong. Across approximately 400 genotyped donors of the cohort, an average of approximately 240,000 unique TCR beta nucleotide sequences per donor were sequenced, and 15% to 20% of those sequences were non-productive.

Libraries came from the immunoSEQ multiplex PCR assay. For the multiplex PCR, a mixture combining 60 forward primers for TCR Vbeta segments and 13 reverse primers for TCR Jbeta segments was used. A multiplex PCR assay on genomic DNA amplified the CDR3 region of rearranged TCR beta genes. Amplified TCR beta libraries were sequenced as 87-base-pair reads on the Illumina HiSeq System. The authors processed their data as follows. Across the roughly 640 repertoires, a later analysis counted 75 million to 90 million unique TCR beta chains, around 10 million of which were shared by at least two donors. Raw reads were error-corrected and collapsed into unique sequences by a nearest-neighbor algorithm in which closely related sequences were merged to remove PCR and sequencing errors. V, D and J gene segments were assigned by aligning CDR3 sequences to IMGT reference sequences. For a sequence to be retained, a match of at least six nucleotides to both a V gene segment and a J gene segment was required. Rearrangements were classified as productive when the CDR3 lacked stop codons and remained in frame with V and J, and all other rearrangements were classified as non-productive. Following IMGT convention, CDR3 was defined as the stretch from the second conserved V-encoded cysteine to the conserved J-encoded phenylalanine. The earlier analysis of some 550 of the donors excluded any sequence lacking an unambiguous match to a single V gene segment. An earlier analysis of 587 of the donors called V segments functional above 56.7% productive rearrangements and segregating when the between-donor standard deviation exceeded 5%. A statistical classification framework was built for diagnosing cytomegalovirus status from the catalog of TCR beta chain sequences. V and J gene assignment, in a later analysis, came from comparing TCR nucleotide sequences with IMGT/GENE-DB human TR gene sequences. A later analysis assigned CDR3 sequences and most-parsimonious VDJ recombination scenarios with the TCRdist pipeline. In a later analysis, each TCR beta chain was defined by its CDR3 amino acid sequence together with its V-gene family, and reads lacking a unique V-gene family were excluded. To address suspected cross-contamination and a sequencing artifact, a later analysis removed 592 highly shared, low-generation-probability nucleotide sequences. For each public chain, a later analysis derived a clonal expansion index from normalized ranks of inferred template counts within each repertoire. In a later analysis, generation probabilities were computed using a VDJ recombination model fitted to out-of-frame rearrangements, and the results were checked against IGoR. In a later analysis, hypergeometric tests were used to score TCR-TCR, TCR-HLA and TCR-CMV co-occurrence, with a repertoire-size bias correction applied to TCR pairs. False discovery rates were estimated in a later analysis by permuting HLA or CMV assignments 20 times. In a later analysis, co-occurring TCRs were grouped using DBSCAN, and TCRdist sequence similarity was added for clustering within HLA-allele-positive subsets. Co-occurrence clustering excluded repertoires with fewer than 30,000 or more than 120,000 public chains, plus five with anomalous nucleotide sharing. TCRdb's version of the immuneACCESS table is confined to in-frame rearrangements and falls short of the full clone set. An unresolved V gene accounts for under half of the shortfall where checked; the remainder is of unknown origin. V and J calls and clone size are those listed in that table; D and trimming were worked out from the DNA. This sample has 100,000 or so clones in its table, and 70% to 75% of those were observed once. Jointly, the top ten make up around 1.2% of the sample.

The CDR3 has 10 amino acids, counting the end cysteine and phenylalanine. Only the CDR3 region is kept as DNA, spanning 30 bases read in frame from base 1. The V end loses 11 bases and the J end loses 2 bases, and a stretch of 7 bases separates them. In the germline V gene, CDR1 corresponds to MNHNS and CDR2 to SASEGT. Concerning this clone itself: Its antigen specificity is not known. No base quality values were provided; no much bigger clone lies one nucleotide off.

The cohort comprised approximately 700 healthy bone marrow donors. At the time of sampling, every cohort member was nominally healthy, though immune exposures that went unrecorded were likely present. The donor was CMV seronegative and was included in the group of a few hundred seronegative cohort members. A peripheral blood sample was collected from each donor, and TCR beta sequencing was performed on peripheral blood mononuclear cells. Genomic DNA extraction from the blood cell samples was performed with the Qiagen DNeasy Blood Extraction Kit. On the study overall, not on this receptor specifically: Several of the top co-occurrence clusters appeared to be linked to parvovirus B19, influenza, CMV and Epstein-Barr virus, according to a later analysis. In a later analysis, the rate of TCR association differed among HLA loci, with DRB1 alleles having the most associated TCRs and HLA-C alleles having the fewest. Over 15 rarely observed V segments, including chromosome 9 orphons, were excluded from the earlier analysis of some 590 of the donors because counts were too low. Most TCR sequences were observed very rarely across donors, whereas some public TCRs were present in many individuals. At a false discovery rate of 0.05, a later analysis linked 16,951 TCR beta sequences to specific HLA alleles. According to a later analysis, most CMV-associated TCR beta chains appeared to be HLA-restricted, and the HLA associations seemed to be driven largely by CMV exposure. The study listed 150 to 200 TCR beta chains as associated with cytomegalovirus. The 87-base-pair reads could not distinguish some IMGT-functional V segments, including TRBV6-2 and TRBV6-3, so those segments were excluded. The authors suggested that the approach could potentially be extended to other disease states and immunological phenotypes. A later genetic analysis reported fewer N-insertions in productive TCRs among donors in an Asian-associated ancestry cluster than the roughly 690-donor mean. In vitro tests confirmed that a few of the cytomegalovirus-associated TCR beta chains recognize cytomegalovirus antigens. In a later analysis, HLA-associated TCR beta chains were found to be more clonally expanded and to have lower generation probabilities than equally common non-associated chains. The presence/absence analyses assumed that sequencing depth was roughly uniform across donors, and that assumption may not be true. The sequencing pipeline was judged likely to have produced a cluster of highly shared sequence variants as a technical artifact. When HLA alleles, especially DR and DQ, strongly co-occurred, attributing TCR associations to individual alleles was difficult. In this cohort, only TCR beta chains were sequenced, and detectable features were limited by the absence of alpha or paired-chain data. Because some donors lacked HLA typing at each locus, the association tests relied only on the typed subset. Correlated functional status among segregating V segments might reflect linkage disequilibrium, but an unknown experimental factor could not be ruled out. The classifier was reported to diagnose cytomegalovirus status with high specificity and sensitivity in both the original cohort and the validation cohort. A further reported finding was that TCR beta sequences accurately predicted the HLA-A and HLA-B alleles for most subjects in the first cohort. An earlier analysis of some 590 of the donors showed that most TCR beta V segments appeared in productive rearrangements either about 87% or about 30% of the time, which broadly matched IMGT annotations. CMV serostatus was the only immune exposure information available for the cohort. An association between a missense DCLRE1C variant and V-gene and J-gene trimming of TCR beta chains was found in a later genetic analysis and replicated in an independent cohort.

In this chain, TRBV6-1 is recombined with TRBJ2-7; a tentative D match to TRBD2 spans 6 bases. The sequence came from a man aged 35 to 55 in good health and CMV-seronegative. The sample taken for sequencing was PBMCs. The CDR3 reads CAGGTYEQYF. The DNA sequence is given as TGTGCCGGAGGGACCTACGAGCAGTACTTC.